Ten or more counts support the clone carrying this T cell receptor beta chain. The antigen remains undetermined. As for the cDNA, it was generated by 5'RACE with 10-nucleotide random UMIs. TCRdb independently ran MiXCR on the 5' RACE reads; one entry per CDR3 protein. The profile covers about 44,000 distinct CDR3 sequences, with 6% to 7% appearing a single time and about 0.57% taken by the ten largest. The data stem from a study of neurological immune-mediated disorders. Healthy controls comprised blood bank volunteers in Maryland, USA. There were approximately 1 million CD4+ or CD8+ T cells used in the sorted libraries. Whole-study results and caveats: None of the CDR3 amino acid sequences in expanded clones turned up in more than one subject, which points to private repertoires in all groups.

The ends were cut back, 3 bases at V and 6 bases at J, with 8 bases in the middle. In germline, CDR1 is DFQATT, CDR2 SNEGSKA (reference sequence). CDR3 length equals 12 residues. The source of this sequence is a middle-aged woman in good health. The sequenced sample consisted of CD4+ T cells from blood. The chain is built from TRBV20-1 and TRBJ2-2; D is unclear. The chain's CDR3 is CSARRQAGELFF. In DNA form, the CDR3 reads TGCAGTGCTAGGAGGCAGGCCGGGGAGCTGTTTTTT.